The entry below describes one T cell receptor beta chain. This clonotype was seen once. Its recognized antigen is unknown. A much larger clone sits a single nucleotide away, making a read error possible. The data belong to a study of T cell repertoires in cytomegalovirus infection (dated by TCRdb to between 2018 and 2021). Background for the entire study: Because public TCR beta signatures pointed to carriage of CMV infection together with the matching HLA type, the HLA type of each donor mattered for the analysis. The paper as a whole reports these results and caveats: Carriers of CMV infection plus the relevant HLA type were discriminated by the cumulative frequency of public TCR beta family members in the study cohort and in an independent roughly 320-donor cohort. The ex vivo response was dominated by HLA-C-restricted CMV-specific TCR beta clonotypes, which also provided the single most frequent clonotype in two of eight donors.

Looking up the germline V gene yields CDR1 SQVTM and CDR2 ANQGSEA. Counted from cysteine to phenylalanine, this CDR3 has 11 amino acids. Only the CDR3 DNA is retained, 33 bases long and in frame from the first base. The junction shows trimming of 3 bases on V and 2 bases on J, plus 5 bases between the germline ends. TCRdb records Illumina HiSeq 1500 as the sequencer. The public reads were reanalyzed by TCRdb: fastp trimming at Q25, MiXCR alignment, in-frame beta chains only. Every entry covers one CDR3 protein and lists the most common genes and DNA from its rows. Counted in this sample were about 680,000 distinct CDR3 sequences; 20% to 30% of them appeared once. The top ten clones comprise 6.5% to 10% of the sample.

Sequenced: CD8+ T cells from PBMCs. The sequence was obtained from a human donor in good health (CMV status not recorded). Some clones in this sample may be carry-over from other donors' samples. The chain links TRBV29-1 with TRBJ2-7; no D gene can be assigned with confidence. For the CDR3, the sequence is CSVESPYEQYF. The DNA reads as follows: TGCAGCGTTGAGTCCCCCTACGAGCAGTACTTC.